These 9 T cell receptor beta chains were sequenced from one sample in a study of blood T cell repertoires in COVID-19. Profiling relied on immunoSEQ multiplex PCR, and the TCRdb table lists in-frame clones only, not all of them. Counted here are about 340,000 clones, around 91% occurring once; the ten biggest clones make up around 3.5%. The sequenced sample was peripheral blood. Receptors originate from a woman younger than 35 who had recovered from COVID-19.

The V gene is TRBV15, the J gene TRBJ2-3; 9 bases agree with TRBD1. In germline, CDR1 is LNHNV, CDR2 YYDKDF (reference sequence). Trimming removed 5 bases from V and 4 bases from J; junction bases left unmatched: 7. CDR3 length equals 15 residues. The CDR3 spells CATSSSRDRADTQYF. The CDR3 DNA sequence: TGTGCCACCAGCTCGTCCCGGGACAGGGCAGATACGCAGTATTTT.

The chain links TRBV21-1 to TRBJ2-3; TRBD2 was called by the table and not checked on the DNA. TRBV21-1 is marked as a pseudogene. The CDR3 totals 15 residues. CDR3 loop: CASSVGTSNTDTQYF. The DNA for the CDR3 is TGTGCCAGCAGCGTCGGGACTAGCAACACAGATACGCAGTATTTT.

This clone came up a few times. The chain uses TRBV6-2 or TRBV6-3 and TRBJ2-1; unclear D gene. V lost 3 bases to trimming and J lost 13 bases, with 13 bases between them. Germline CDR1 and CDR2: MNHEY and SVGEGT. The CDR3 has 12 amino acids. The chain's CDR3 is CASSYNSEVQFF. The CDR3 DNA follows: TGTGCCAGCAGTTATAACTCCGAGGTACAGTTCTTC.

This clone was found once. The chain uses TRBV4-3 and TRBJ1-2; D perhaps matches TRBD1 (6 bases). This CDR3 region has 16 residues. V dropped 4 bases and J dropped 1 base, with 16 bases sitting between them. CDR1 is LGHNA, CDR2 YSLEER, per germline. CDR3 coding DNA: TGCGCCAGCAGCCGACTCCTCGGCAGGGGTAACTATGGCTACACCTTC. Translating gives CASSRLLGRGNYGYTF.

This sequence joins TRBV28 and TRBJ2-7; D might be TRBD2 (6 bases). V was clipped by 2 bases and J by 0 bases, with 11 bases between them. The germline V gene encodes CDR1 MDHEN and CDR2 SYDVKM. The CDR3 runs to 15 residues. The chain's CDR3 is CASSLRGSTSYEQYV. The CDR3 bases are TGTGCCAGCAGTTTACGGGGGTCGACCTCCTACGAGCAGTACGTC.

Concerning this clone itself: Other DNA sequences in the sample encode the same CDR3. CDR3 bases: TGTGCCAGCAGCTTAGCTCCCGGCTACGAGCAGTACGTC. Amino acid sequence: CASSLAPGYEQYV. The chain has TRBV7-2 and TRBJ2-7; D unclear. V lost 0 bases and J 3 bases, leaving 6 bases between the germline ends. The CDR3 length is 13 residues. Germline V gene data show CDR1 as SGHTA and CDR2 as FQGNSA.

The V gene is TRBV10-3, the J gene TRBJ2-2, with 7 bases aligning to TRBD1. CDR1 and CDR2 (germline): ENHRY, SYGVKD. The junction had 3 bases not matched to a gene; V was cut back by 2 bases and J by 6 bases. The CDR3 length is 14 residues. The CDR3 nucleotides are TGTGCCATCAGTGAGGCCACAGGGGCCGGGGAGCTGTTTTTT. It specifies CAISEATGAGELFF.

The V call is TRBV5-4, the J call TRBJ2-7; 9 bases map to TRBD1. Trimming took 0 bases from V and 5 from J; bases not matched to a gene: 6. CDR1 is SGHNT and CDR2 is YYREEE in the germline V gene (reference sequence). The CDR3 extends over 15 amino acids. CDR3 DNA sequence: TGTGCCAGCAGCTTGGAACAGGGGGCGCCCCACGAGCAGTACGTC. As protein: CASSLEQGAPHEQYV.

The V gene is TRBV27, the J gene TRBJ1-4; D is perhaps TRBD1 (5 bases). This CDR3 comprises 14 residues. The germline V gene encodes CDR1 MNHEY and CDR2 SMNVEV (reference sequence). Trimming took 2 bases from V and 7 from J, leaving 11 bases between them. The CDR3 region has the DNA TGTGCCAGCAGTTTACAGGGAGCGGGTGAAAAACTGTTTTTT. Protein: CASSLQGAGEKLFF.